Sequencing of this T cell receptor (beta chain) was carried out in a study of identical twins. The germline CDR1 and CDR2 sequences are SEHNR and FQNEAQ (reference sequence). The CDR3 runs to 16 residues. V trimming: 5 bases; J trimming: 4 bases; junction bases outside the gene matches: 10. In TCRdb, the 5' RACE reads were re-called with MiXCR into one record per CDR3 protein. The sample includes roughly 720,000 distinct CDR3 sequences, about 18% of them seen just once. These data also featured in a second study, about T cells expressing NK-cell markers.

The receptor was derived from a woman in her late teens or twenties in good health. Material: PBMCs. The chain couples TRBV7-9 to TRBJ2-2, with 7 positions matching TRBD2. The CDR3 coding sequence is TGTGCCAGCAGCCCCCACTCGGAGCGGGGCACCGGGGAGCTGTTTTTT. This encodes CASSPHSERGTGELFF.